This passage covers 23 T cell receptor beta chains from one sample sequenced in a study of cytomegalovirus exposure and HLA in healthy donors. PCR involved 60 Vbeta and 13 Jbeta primers. This table comes from immunoSEQ multiplex PCR, and its TCRdb copy is limited to in-frame clones, with some not included. The data show approximately 190,000 clones, around 86% seen once. Sequencing was carried out using PBMCs. These receptors all stem from a woman aged 18-29 years in good health and CMV-seronegative.

This rearrangement joins TRBV6-1 to TRBJ1-2; 7 bases match TRBD1. The CDR3 extends over 13 amino acids. The germline gives CDR1 MNHNS, CDR2 SASEGT. Trimming cost V 6 bases and J 3 bases; bases outside gene matches: 4. As DNA, the CDR3 is TGTGCCAGCAGAGTCGACAGGGACTATGGCTACACCTTC. This sequence encodes CASRVDRDYGYTF.

The chain employs TRBV28 and TRBJ1-2; 7 positions agree with TRBD1. CDR1 and CDR2 from the germline V gene are MDHEN and SYDVKM. This CDR3 contains 15 residues. V gave up 1 base and J gave up 5 bases; unmatched junction bases: 7. CDR3 sequence (DNA): TGTGCCAGCAGTTTATCCCAACAGGGGAGGTATGGCTACACCTTC. This sequence encodes CASSLSQQGRYGYTF.

The sample holds one count of this clone. The CDR3 loop is CASSQDPGRLGSPLHF. The CDR3 DNA follows: TGCGCCAGCAGCCAAGACCCGGGTCGCCTGGGTTCACCCCTCCACTTT. This chain joins TRBV4-1 and TRBJ1-6; the D is unclear. Germline V gene lookup returns CDR1 MGHRA and CDR2 YSYEKL. There are 16 residues in the CDR3. Trimming stripped 0 bases from V and 9 bases from J, with 15 bases between.

This chain joins TRBV6-5 and TRBJ1-2, with TRBD1 matching over 7 bases. This CDR3 has 13 residues. From germline, CDR1 is MNHEY and CDR2 SVGAGI. Germline trimming cut 4 bases from V and 8 bases from J; bases unmatched to any gene: 7. CDR3 coding DNA: TGTGCCAGCAGTTTCTACAACAGGGGAGGCTACACCTTC. As protein: CASSFYNRGGYTF.

The chain combines TRBV5-1 with TRBJ2-2, with 9 positions matching TRBD2. CDR3 length: 16 residues. J gave up 4 bases and V 3 bases, and 7 bases lay outside the gene matches. In germline, CDR1 is SGHRS, CDR2 YFSETQ. The CDR3 coding sequence is TGCGCCAGCAGCTCCTCAGCGGGGGGCCTCACCGGGGAGCTGTTTTTT. Protein product: CASSSSAGGLTGELFF.

V and J are TRBV6-5 and TRBJ2-5; possible D gene TRBD1, 6 bases. V lost 0 bases, J lost 2 bases, and 13 bases lay in between. CDR3 length: 16 amino acids. CDR1 is MNHEY and CDR2 is SVGAGI in the germline V gene. The CDR3 sequence: CASSYSGQLHQETQYF. CDR3 nucleotide sequence: TGTGCCAGCAGTTACTCCGGACAGCTTCATCAAGAGACCCAGTACTTC.

The chain employs TRBV7-3 and TRBJ2-3; D may be TRBD2 (6 bases). The V gene lost 5 bases and the J gene lost 5 bases, with 11 bases spanning the gap. CDR3 size: 13 residues. Germline loops: CDR1 SGHTA, CDR2 FQGTGA. The CDR3 DNA sequence: TGTGCCAGCAGCCCCCCAGCGGGAGATACGCAGTATTTT. This codes for CASSPPAGDTQYF.

The rearrangement links TRBV15 to TRBJ2-5; TRBD1 matches at 9 bases. V shed 3 bases and J 4 bases; nucleotides not matched to a gene: 9. This CDR3 is built from 16 residues. Germline lookup yields CDR1 LNHNV and CDR2 YYDKDF (reference sequence). In DNA, the CDR3 is TGTGCCACCAGCAGGGGGGACAGGGTTGTAAGAGAGACCCAGTACTTC. The encoded protein is CATSRGDRVVRETQYF.

V gene TRBV10-2 combines with J gene TRBJ1-1; D remains ambiguous. V lost 6 bases and J lost 0, with 14 bases in between. CDR1 and CDR2 from the germline V gene are WSHSY and SAAADI. The CDR3 length is 15 residues. The CDR3 nucleotides read TGCGCCAGCAGGGGGAGGACGGTGGTGAACACTGAAGCTTTCTTT. Protein sequence: CASRGRTVVNTEAFF.

This chain uses TRBV1 with TRBJ2-3; no DNA check was done on the table's D call, TRBD2. TRBV1 is a recognized pseudogene. CDR3 length: 14 amino acids. DNA for the CDR3: TGCACCAGCAGCCTTAGCGGGGGAGACGATACGCAGTATTTT. Amino acids: CTSSLSGGDDTQYF.

The genes are TRBV4-1 and TRBJ2-7; D remains ambiguous. The germline V and J ends were trimmed by 3 bases and 0 bases, with 9 bases remaining between them. CDR3 size: 14 residues. Germline V CDR1 and CDR2: MGHRA, YSYEKL. CDR3 loop: CASSQPESSYEQYF. The DNA for the CDR3 is TGCGCCAGCAGCCAGCCAGAAAGCTCCTACGAGCAGTACTTC.

This chain uses TRBV13 with TRBJ2-1, with 9 bases fitting TRBD2. From germline, CDR1 is PRHDT and CDR2 FYEKMQ (reference sequence). The V gene end was trimmed by 5 bases and the J gene end by 5 bases; junction bases not matched to a gene: 7. The CDR3 consists of 15 residues. For the CDR3, the DNA is TGTGCCAGCAGCCCCTGGGTAGCGGGAGACAATGAGCAGTTCTTC. It translates to CASSPWVAGDNEQFF.

The CDR3 coding sequence is TGTGCCAGCAGCCCCCCGGGGGGGGAGCAGTTCTTC. Protein product: CASSPPGGEQFF. This chain joins TRBV21-1 and TRBJ2-1; TRBD2 was called by the table and not checked on the DNA. TRBV21-1 is marked as a pseudogene. The CDR3 loop spans 12 amino acids.

The rearrangement joins TRBV19 to TRBJ1-1; TRBD1 matches at 8 bases. CDR1 LNHDA and CDR2 SQIVND come from the germline V gene (reference sequence). The trim removed 8 bases at V and 8 bases at J, leaving 13 bases unmatched. This CDR3 has 14 residues. The CDR3 reads CASRSGGGGAEAFF. CDR3 DNA sequence: TGTGCCAGTCGATCAGGGGGCGGAGGGGCCGAAGCTTTCTTT.

This clone was detected only once. This rearrangement joins TRBV18 to TRBJ2-4; TRBD1 is a possible D gene (6 bases). The CDR3 consists of 17 residues. The V and J ends lost 4 bases and 7 bases respectively, with 23 bases between them. The germline gives CDR1 KGHSH, CDR2 LQKENI. The CDR3 sequence is CASSRVGVQGRGNIQYF. CDR3 nucleotides: TGTGCCAGCTCACGAGTCGGTGTGCAGGGGCGCGGGAACATTCAGTACTTC.

The chain is built from TRBV7-9 and TRBJ1-2; no clear D. Germline V lookup: CDR1 SEHNR, CDR2 FQNEAQ (reference sequence). V was pared by 2 bases and J by 1 base, with 5 bases between. The CDR3 is 13 residues long. CDR3 region: CASSLLDNYGYTF. CDR3 bases: TGTGCCAGCAGCTTATTAGATAACTATGGCTACACCTTC. Drawing the rest from reference TRBV7-9 and TRBJ1-2, the complete variable domain is DTGVSQNPRHKITKRGQNVTFRCDPISEHNRLYWYRQTLGQGPEFLTYFQNEAQLEKSRLLSDRFSAERPKGSFSTLEIQRTEQGDSAMYLCASSLLDNYGYTFGSGTRLTVV.

Points on this clone: Other DNA variants within this sample encode the same CDR3. V usage is TRBV7-2 and J usage is TRBJ2-3, with 8 bases fitting TRBD2. Germline values: CDR1 SGHTA, CDR2 FQGNSA. Trimming at V came to 4 bases and at J to 3 bases, leaving 3 bases not matched to a gene. CDR3 length: 14 residues. CDR3 sequence (DNA): TGTGCCAGCAGCTCTGGACTAGCAACAGATACGCAGTATTTT. This codes for CASSSGLATDTQYF.

In this sample, this clone turned up a few times. This chain uses TRBV6-1 with TRBJ2-7; the match to TRBD2 covers 9 bases. V gave up 6 bases and J gave up 2 bases; unmatched junction bases: 2. The CDR3 length is 13 residues. The germline gives CDR1 MNHNS, CDR2 SASEGT. CDR3 in amino acids: CASSLAGTYEQYF. CDR3 sequence (DNA): TGTGCCAGCAGCCTAGCGGGGACCTACGAGCAGTACTTC.

V and J are TRBV2 and TRBJ2-2, with 10 bases identical to TRBD1. The CDR3 is 17 residues long. Germline trimming cut 8 bases from V and 4 bases from J; bases unmatched to any gene: 13. From germline, CDR1 is SNHLY and CDR2 FYNNEI. The CDR3, as DNA: TGTGCCAGCGCCGGACAGGGGGTTGCGGAGTTCACCGGGGAGCTGTTTTTT. It yields the protein CASAGQGVAEFTGELFF.

V usage is TRBV27 and J usage is TRBJ2-1; 12 positions match TRBD2. The CDR3 is made up of 17 amino acids. With V trimmed by 6 bases and J by 2 bases, 8 bases remained unmatched. The germline gives CDR1 MNHEY, CDR2 SMNVEV (reference sequence). The CDR3 sequence is CASRPGLAGFPYNEQFF. In nucleotides, the CDR3 is TGTGCCAGCAGACCCGGACTAGCGGGGTTCCCCTACAATGAGCAGTTCTTC.

This clone was counted between two and nine times. This sequence joins TRBV19 and TRBJ2-6; 7 bases agree with TRBD1. There are 15 residues in the CDR3. CDR1 and CDR2 (germline): LNHDA, SQIVND (reference sequence). With V trimmed by 6 bases and J by 4 bases, 6 bases remained unmatched. The CDR3 region has the DNA TGTGCCAGTAGCATAACAGGGGCCGGGGCCAACGTCCTGACTTTC. Residues: CASSITGAGANVLTF.

This chain links TRBV11-2 with TRBJ1-3, with 7 bases lining up with TRBD1. V was pared by 8 bases and J by 1 base, with 11 bases of the junction left unmatched. The CDR3 is 16 residues long. The germline V gene encodes CDR1 SGHAT and CDR2 FQNNGV. Written as DNA, the CDR3 is TGTGCCAGCGGACCCAGGGGGGTTTATTCTGGAAACACCATATATTTT. Amino acids: CASGPRGVYSGNTIYF.

In nucleotides, the CDR3 is TGTGCCAGCAGCTTAGAGCCTAGCGGGCCGGGGGAGCAGTACTTC. Amino acids: CASSLEPSGPGEQYF. The J gene is TRBJ2-7, the V gene TRBV7-2; 8 bases are shared with TRBD2. V lost 1 base, J lost 7 bases, and 9 bases stayed unmatched. The germline gives CDR1 SGHTA, CDR2 FQGNSA. The CDR3 is 15 amino acids.